This TCR beta chain was identified in a study of glioma-infiltrating T cells. General study points: Gliomas, especially low-grade, showed above-expected tissue-blood divergence; non-neoplastic patients showed below. Very few CDR3 sequences were shared between tissue and blood.

The iRepertoire nested amplicon-rescue multiplex PCR amplified TCR alpha and beta CDR3s from RNA. Input was 100-400 ng of tissue mRNA or PBMC total RNA. Each CDR3 protein gets one entry after TCRdb re-called the multiplex PCR reads with MiXCR. Here the sample spans about 140,000 distinct CDR3 sequences, roughly two fifths being singletons. Note on this clonotype: The antigen remains unidentified.

The CDR3 has 14 amino acids. V was shortened by 7 bases and J by 7 bases, with 18 bases between the two germline ends. Germline V CDR1 and CDR2: SGDLS, YYNGEE. Sequenced material: glioma tissue, nonneoplastic brain tissue, or PBMCs (not recorded which). The chain uses TRBV9 and TRBJ2-1, with D possibly being TRBD1 or TRBD2 (5 bases each). This receptor was taken from a human donor with low-grade glioma or glioblastoma, undergoing nonglioma brain surgery, or in good health (not recorded which). The CDR3 DNA sequence: TGTGCCAGCGCTCCACGGGGCAGGACTAATGAGCAGTTCTTC. Amino acids: CASAPRGRTNEQFF.